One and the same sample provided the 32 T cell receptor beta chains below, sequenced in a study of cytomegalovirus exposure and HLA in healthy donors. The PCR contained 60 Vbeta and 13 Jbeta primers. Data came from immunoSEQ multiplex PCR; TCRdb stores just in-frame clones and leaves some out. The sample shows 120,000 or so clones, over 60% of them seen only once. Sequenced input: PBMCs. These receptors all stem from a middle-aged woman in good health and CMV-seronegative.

The chain's CDR3 is CASGLAGYNEQFF. For the CDR3, the DNA is TGTGCATCCGGACTAGCGGGATACAATGAGCAGTTCTTC. The V and J genes are TRBV9 and TRBJ2-1; TRBD2 agrees at 12 bases. The CDR3 is 13 residues long. Germline-derived CDR1 and CDR2 are SGDLS and YYNGEE. Full variable domain (missing parts from reference TRBV9 and TRBJ2-1): DSGVTQTPKHLITATGQRVTLRCSPRSGDLSVYWYQQSLDQGLQFLIQYYNGEERAKGNILERFSAQQFPDLHSELNLSSLELGDSALYFCASGLAGYNEQFFGPGTRLTVL.

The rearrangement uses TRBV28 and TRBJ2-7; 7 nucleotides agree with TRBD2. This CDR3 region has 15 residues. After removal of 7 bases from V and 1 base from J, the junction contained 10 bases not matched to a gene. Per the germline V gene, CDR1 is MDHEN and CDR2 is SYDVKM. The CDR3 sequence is CASKGFGGVSYEQYF. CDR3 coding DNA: TGTGCCAGCAAGGGATTTGGGGGGGTATCCTACGAGCAGTACTTC.

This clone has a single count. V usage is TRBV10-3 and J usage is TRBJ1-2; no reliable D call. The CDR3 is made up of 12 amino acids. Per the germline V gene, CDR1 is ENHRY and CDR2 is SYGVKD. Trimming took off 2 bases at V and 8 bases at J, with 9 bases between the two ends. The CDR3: CAISENRGGYTF. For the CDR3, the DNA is TGTGCCATCAGTGAGAACCGCGGGGGCTACACCTTC.

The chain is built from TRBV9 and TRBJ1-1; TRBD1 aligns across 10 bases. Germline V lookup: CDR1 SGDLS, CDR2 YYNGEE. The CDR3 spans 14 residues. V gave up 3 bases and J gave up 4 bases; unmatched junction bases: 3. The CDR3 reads CASSGDRGRTEAFF. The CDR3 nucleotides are TGTGCCAGCAGCGGTGACAGGGGGCGCACTGAAGCTTTCTTT. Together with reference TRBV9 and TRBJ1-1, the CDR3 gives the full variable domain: DSGVTQTPKHLITATGQRVTLRCSPRSGDLSVYWYQQSLDQGLQFLIQYYNGEERAKGNILERFSAQQFPDLHSELNLSSLELGDSALYFCASSGDRGRTEAFFGQGTRLTVV.

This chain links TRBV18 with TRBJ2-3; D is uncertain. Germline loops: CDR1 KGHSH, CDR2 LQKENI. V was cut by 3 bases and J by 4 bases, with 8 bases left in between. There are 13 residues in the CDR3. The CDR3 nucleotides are TGTGCCAGCTCACCGGGCTTAGCAGATACGCAGTATTTT. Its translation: CASSPGLADTQYF.

CDR3 DNA: TGTGCCAGCTCACCGGAGCTAGTGGTCACCGGGGAGCTGTTTTTT. It yields the protein CASSPELVVTGELFF. The V gene is TRBV18, the J gene TRBJ2-2; the D is unclear. V was pared by 3 bases and J by 4 bases, with 12 bases between. The CDR3 contains 15 residues. Germline CDR1 KGHSH, CDR2 LQKENI.

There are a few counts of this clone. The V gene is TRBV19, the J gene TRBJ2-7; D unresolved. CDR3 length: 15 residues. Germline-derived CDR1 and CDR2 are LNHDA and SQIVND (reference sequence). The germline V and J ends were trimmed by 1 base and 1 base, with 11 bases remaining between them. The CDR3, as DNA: TGTGCCAGTAGTATAGTGGGCAGGCCTTCCTACGAGCAGTACTTC. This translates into CASSIVGRPSYEQYF.

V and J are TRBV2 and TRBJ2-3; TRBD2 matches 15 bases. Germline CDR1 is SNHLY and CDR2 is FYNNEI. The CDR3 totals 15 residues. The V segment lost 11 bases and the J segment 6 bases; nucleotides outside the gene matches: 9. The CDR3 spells CAGNPGTSGRDTQYF. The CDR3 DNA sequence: TGTGCCGGCAACCCGGGGACTAGCGGGAGGGATACGCAGTATTTT.

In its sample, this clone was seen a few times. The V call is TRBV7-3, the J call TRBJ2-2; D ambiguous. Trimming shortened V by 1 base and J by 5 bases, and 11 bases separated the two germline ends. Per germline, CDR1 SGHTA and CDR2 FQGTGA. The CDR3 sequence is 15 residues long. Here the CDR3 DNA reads TGTGCCAGCAGCTTAAGTGGCCTTAAGACCGGGGAGCTGTTTTTT. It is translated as CASSLSGLKTGELFF.

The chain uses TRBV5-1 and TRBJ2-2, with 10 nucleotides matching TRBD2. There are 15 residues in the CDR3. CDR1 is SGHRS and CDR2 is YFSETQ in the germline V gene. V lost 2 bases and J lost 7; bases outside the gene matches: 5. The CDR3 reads CASSLSGRADGELFF. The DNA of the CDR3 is TGCGCCAGCAGCTTAAGCGGGAGGGCCGACGGGGAGCTGTTTTTT.

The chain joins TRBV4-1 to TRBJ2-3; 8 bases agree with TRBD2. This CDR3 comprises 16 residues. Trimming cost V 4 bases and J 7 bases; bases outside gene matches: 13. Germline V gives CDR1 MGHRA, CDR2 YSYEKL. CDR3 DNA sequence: TGCGCCAGCAGCCCGCCCCCGGGACTAGTCACTAATACGCAGTATTTT. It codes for CASSPPPGLVTNTQYF.

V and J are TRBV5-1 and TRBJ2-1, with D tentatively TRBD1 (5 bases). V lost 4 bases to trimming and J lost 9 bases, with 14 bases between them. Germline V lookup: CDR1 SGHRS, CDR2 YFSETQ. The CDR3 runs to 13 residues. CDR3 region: CASSVQFQGEQFF. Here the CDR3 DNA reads TGCGCCAGCAGCGTACAATTCCAGGGTGAGCAGTTCTTC.

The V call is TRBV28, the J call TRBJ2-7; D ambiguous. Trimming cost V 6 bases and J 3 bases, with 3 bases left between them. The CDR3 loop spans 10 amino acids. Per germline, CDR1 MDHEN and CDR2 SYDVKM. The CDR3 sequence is CASSRYEQYF. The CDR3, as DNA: TGTGCCAGCAGCCGCTACGAGCAGTACTTC.

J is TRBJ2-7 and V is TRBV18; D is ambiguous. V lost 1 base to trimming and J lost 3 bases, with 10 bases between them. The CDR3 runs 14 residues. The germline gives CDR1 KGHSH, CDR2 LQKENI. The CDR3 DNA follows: TGTGCCAGCTCACCACTAGACAACGACTACGAGCAGTACTTC. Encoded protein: CASSPLDNDYEQYF.

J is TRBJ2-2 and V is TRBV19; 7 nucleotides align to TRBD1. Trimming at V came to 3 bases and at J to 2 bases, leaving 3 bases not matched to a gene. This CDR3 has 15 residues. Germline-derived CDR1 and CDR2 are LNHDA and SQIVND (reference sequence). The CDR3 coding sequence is TGTGCCAGTAGTATTGGGACAGTAAACACCGGGGAGCTGTTTTTT. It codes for CASSIGTVNTGELFF.

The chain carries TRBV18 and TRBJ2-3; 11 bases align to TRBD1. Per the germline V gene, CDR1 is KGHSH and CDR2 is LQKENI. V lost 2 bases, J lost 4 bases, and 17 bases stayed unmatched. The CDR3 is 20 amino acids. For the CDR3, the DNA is TGTGCCAGCTCACCAACTGCGTCCGGACAGGGGGCGGTTGTTCCAGATACGCAGTATTTT. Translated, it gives CASSPTASGQGAVVPDTQYF.

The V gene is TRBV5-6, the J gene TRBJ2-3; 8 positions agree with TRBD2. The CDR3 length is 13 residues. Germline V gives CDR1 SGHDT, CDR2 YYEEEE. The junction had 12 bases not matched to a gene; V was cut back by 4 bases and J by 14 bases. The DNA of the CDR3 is TGTGCCAGCAGCCTGATAATTAGCGGGATAGGGTATTTT. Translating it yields CASSLIISGIGYF. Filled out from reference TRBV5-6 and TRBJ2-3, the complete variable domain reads DAGVTQSPTHLIKTRGQQVTLRCSPKSGHDTVSWYQQALGQGPQFIFQYYEEEERQRGNFPDRFSGHQFPNYSSELNVNALLLGDSALYLCASSLIISGIGYFGPGTRLTVL.

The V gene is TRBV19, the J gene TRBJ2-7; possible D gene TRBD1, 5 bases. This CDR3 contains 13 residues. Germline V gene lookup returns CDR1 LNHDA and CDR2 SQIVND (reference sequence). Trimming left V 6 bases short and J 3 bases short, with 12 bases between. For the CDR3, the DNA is TGTGCCAGTAGAGGGCAGGGTGACTACGAGCAGTACTTC. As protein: CASRGQGDYEQYF.

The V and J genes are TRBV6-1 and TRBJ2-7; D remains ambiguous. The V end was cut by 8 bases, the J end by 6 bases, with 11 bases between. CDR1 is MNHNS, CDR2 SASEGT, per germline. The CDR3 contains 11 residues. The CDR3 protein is CASSVSFEQYF. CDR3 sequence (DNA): TGTGCCAGCTCCGTTAGTTTCGAGCAGTACTTC.

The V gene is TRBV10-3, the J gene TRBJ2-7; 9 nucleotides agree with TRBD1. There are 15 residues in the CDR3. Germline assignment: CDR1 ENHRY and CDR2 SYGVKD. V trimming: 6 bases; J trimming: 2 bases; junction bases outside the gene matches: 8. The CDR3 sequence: CAIRTGTGSTYEQYF. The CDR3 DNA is TGTGCCATCAGGACCGGGACAGGGTCAACCTACGAGCAGTACTTC.

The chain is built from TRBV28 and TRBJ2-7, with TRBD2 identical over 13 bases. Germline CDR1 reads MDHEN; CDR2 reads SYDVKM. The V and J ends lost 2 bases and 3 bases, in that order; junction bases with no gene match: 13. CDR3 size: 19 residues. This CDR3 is CASSLLLGLAGHPVYEQYF. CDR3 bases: TGTGCCAGCAGTTTACTGTTGGGACTAGCGGGGCACCCGGTCTACGAGCAGTACTTC.

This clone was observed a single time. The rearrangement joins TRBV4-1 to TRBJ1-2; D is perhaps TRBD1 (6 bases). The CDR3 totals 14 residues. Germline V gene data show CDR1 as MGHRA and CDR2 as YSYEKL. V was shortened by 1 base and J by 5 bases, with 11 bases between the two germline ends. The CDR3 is CASSQVVGAYGYTF. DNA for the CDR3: TGCGCCAGCAGCCAAGTAGTGGGGGCTTATGGCTACACCTTC.

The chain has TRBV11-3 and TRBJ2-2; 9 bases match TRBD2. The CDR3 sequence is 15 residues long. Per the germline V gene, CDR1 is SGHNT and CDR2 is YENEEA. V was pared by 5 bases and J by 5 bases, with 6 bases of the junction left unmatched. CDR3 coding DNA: TGTGCCAGCAGCCTTAGCGGGAGTTATACCGGGGAGCTGTTTTTT. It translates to CASSLSGSYTGELFF.

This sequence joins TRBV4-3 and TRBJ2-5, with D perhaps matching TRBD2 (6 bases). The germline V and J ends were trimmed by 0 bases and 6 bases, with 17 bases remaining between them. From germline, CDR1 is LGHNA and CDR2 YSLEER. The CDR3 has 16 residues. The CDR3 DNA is TGCGCCAGCAGCCAAGATCCCCCAGGGACTTTCCAGACCCAGTACTTC. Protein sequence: CASSQDPPGTFQTQYF.

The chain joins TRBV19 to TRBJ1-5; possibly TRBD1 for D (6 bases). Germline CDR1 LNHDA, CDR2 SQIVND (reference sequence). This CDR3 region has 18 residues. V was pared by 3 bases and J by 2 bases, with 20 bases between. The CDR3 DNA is TGTGCCAGTAGTATGGGGTTTACAGGGCAAAGGGGCAATCAGCCCCAGCATTTT. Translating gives CASSMGFTGQRGNQPQHF.

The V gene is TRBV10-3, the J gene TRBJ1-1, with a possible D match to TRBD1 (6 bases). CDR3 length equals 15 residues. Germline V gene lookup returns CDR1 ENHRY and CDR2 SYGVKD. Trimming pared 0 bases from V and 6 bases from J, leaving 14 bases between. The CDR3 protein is CAISESRRQESEAFF. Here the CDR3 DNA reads TGTGCCATCAGTGAGTCGCGGAGACAGGAATCTGAAGCTTTCTTT.

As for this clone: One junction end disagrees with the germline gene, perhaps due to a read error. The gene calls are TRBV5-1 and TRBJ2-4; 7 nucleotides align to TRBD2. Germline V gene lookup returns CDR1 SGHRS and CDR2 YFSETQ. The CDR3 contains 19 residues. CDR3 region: CASSSGRVAGGIAKNSQYF. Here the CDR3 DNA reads TGCGCCAGCAGCTCCGGGAGAGTAGCGGGCGGAATAGCCAAAAACAGTCAGTACTTC.

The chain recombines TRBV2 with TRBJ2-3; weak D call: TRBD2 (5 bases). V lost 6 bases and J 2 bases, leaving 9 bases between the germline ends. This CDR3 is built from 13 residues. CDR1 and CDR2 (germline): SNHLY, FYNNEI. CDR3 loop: CASRRAATDTQYF. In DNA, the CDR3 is TGTGCCAGCAGGCGGGCCGCCACAGATACGCAGTATTTT.

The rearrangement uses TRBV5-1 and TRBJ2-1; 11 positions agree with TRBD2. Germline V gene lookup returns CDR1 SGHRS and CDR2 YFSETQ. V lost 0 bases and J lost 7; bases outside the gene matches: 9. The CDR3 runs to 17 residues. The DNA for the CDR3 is TGCGCCAGCAGCTTGGTGGTAGCGGGAGGGCCAGGGAATGAGCAGTTCTTC. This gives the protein CASSLVVAGGPGNEQFF.

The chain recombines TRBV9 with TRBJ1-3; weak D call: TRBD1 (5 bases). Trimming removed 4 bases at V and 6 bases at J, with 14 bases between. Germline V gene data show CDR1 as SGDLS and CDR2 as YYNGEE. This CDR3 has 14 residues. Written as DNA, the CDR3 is TGTGCCAGCAGCCCTACGGGGGGGGTAAACACCATATATTTT. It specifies CASSPTGGVNTIYF.

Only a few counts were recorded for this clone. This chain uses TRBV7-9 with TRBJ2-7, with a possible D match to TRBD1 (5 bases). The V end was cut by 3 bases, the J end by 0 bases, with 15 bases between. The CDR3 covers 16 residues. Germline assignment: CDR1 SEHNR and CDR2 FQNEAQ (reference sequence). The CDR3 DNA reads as TGTGCCAGCAGCTTTTCCAGGACACGGAACTCCTACGAGCAGTACTTC. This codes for CASSFSRTRNSYEQYF.

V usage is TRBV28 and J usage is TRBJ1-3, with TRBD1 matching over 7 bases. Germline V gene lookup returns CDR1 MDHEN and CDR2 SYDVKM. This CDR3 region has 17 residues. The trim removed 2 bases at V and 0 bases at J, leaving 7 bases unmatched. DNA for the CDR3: TGTGCCAGCAGTTTAGGGGGACAGTTTCTCTCTGGAAACACCATATATTTT. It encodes CASSLGGQFLSGNTIYF.